This T cell receptor beta chain was identified in a study of T cell changes during pregnancy in multiple sclerosis. Sequenced by immunoSEQ multiplex PCR; TCRdb stores in-frame clones only, minus some. The data contain 40,000 to 60,000 clones, roughly 90% of them singletons. This clone showed up just a few times. The CDR3 consists of 15 residues. The V gene's germline CDR1 is SGDLS and CDR2 YYNGEE. With 3 bases removed from V and 2 bases from J, the gap between germline ends came to 13 bases. The material was CD4+ T cells from peripheral blood mononuclear cells, obtained after pregnancy. This chain links TRBV9 with TRBJ2-3, with D possibly matching TRBD1 (5 bases). This sequence was found in a female donor with multiple sclerosis, enrolled in a pregnancy study. The DNA for the CDR3 is TGTGCCAGCAGCGCACAACAGGCCTTCACAGATACGCAGTATTTT. Translated: CASSAQQAFTDTQYF.